Listed here are 12 T cell receptor beta chains from one sample, sequenced in a study of blood T cell repertoires in COVID-19. Clones were read by immunoSEQ multiplex PCR, and TCRdb kept only the in-frame ones, dropping some. The data show around 240,000 clones, around 80% seen once. The sample comprised peripheral blood. These receptors were collected from a woman aged 80 or over with acute or convalescent COVID-19.

The chain links TRBV5-4 to TRBJ2-7; 9 bases map to TRBD1. Germline CDR1 reads SGHNT; CDR2 reads YYREEE (reference sequence). The CDR3 consists of 17 residues. J lost 3 bases, V lost 1 base, and 11 bases had no gene match. CDR3 coding DNA: TGTGCCAGCAGCTTGACATGGGACAGGGTTTCGTACTACGAGCAGTACTTC. Translation gives CASSLTWDRVSYYEQYF.

This clone was seen only a few times. The chain combines TRBV30 with TRBJ1-2; the D is unclear. Between the trimmed V and J ends, which lost 0 bases and 4 bases, there was a span of 21 bases. The CDR3 totals 17 residues. Germline assignment: CDR1 GTSNPN and CDR2 SVGIG (reference sequence). DNA of the CDR3: TGTGCCTGGAGTGTTCCGGCCGCACGGGTCCGATCCTATGGCTACACCTTC. Translating it yields CAWSVPAARVRSYGYTF. Full variable domain (rest looked up from reference TRBV30 and TRBJ1-2): SQTIHQWPATLVQPVGSPLSLECTVEGTSNPNLYWYRQAAGRGLQLLFYSVGIGQISSEVPQNLSASRPQDRQFILSSKKLLLSDSGFYLCAWSVPAARVRSYGYTFGSGTRLTVV.

V gene TRBV6-5 combines with J gene TRBJ2-6, with 7 bases matching TRBD1. The J segment lost 2 bases and the V segment lost 6 bases, leaving 4 bases of the junction unmatched. Germline values: CDR1 MNHEY, CDR2 SVGAGI. This CDR3 is built from 15 residues. The CDR3 DNA sequence: TGTGCCAGCAGCCGCACAGGGGCTGGGGCCAACGTCCTGACTTTC. Translating gives CASSRTGAGANVLTF.

CDR3 DNA: TGTGCCAGCAGGGGGACAGGGGGTAACTATGGCTACACCTTC. As protein: CASRGTGGNYGYTF. V usage is TRBV19 and J usage is TRBJ1-2; 11 nucleotides agree with TRBD1. Germline loops: CDR1 LNHDA, CDR2 SQIVND (reference sequence). J lost 1 base, V lost 9 bases, and 4 bases had no gene match. CDR3 length: 14 amino acids.

This clone was detected once. V is TRBV4-1 and J is TRBJ1-4; D gene uncertain. V was cut by 0 bases and J by 0 bases, with 5 bases left in between. Germline lookup yields CDR1 MGHRA and CDR2 YSYEKL. The CDR3 runs to 15 residues. The CDR3 spells CASSQDPATNEKLFF. In DNA form, the CDR3 reads TGCGCCAGCAGCCAAGATCCCGCAACTAATGAAAAACTGTTTTTT.

The chain couples TRBV6-5 to TRBJ1-2; D unclear. There are 13 residues in the CDR3. Germline V gene lookup returns CDR1 MNHEY and CDR2 SVGAGI. The V end lost 6 bases, the J end lost 4 bases, and 12 bases lay between the germline ends. CDR3: CASRSGVGYGYTF. For the CDR3, the DNA is TGTGCCAGCAGGTCCGGGGTAGGCTATGGCTACACCTTC.

This rearrangement joins TRBV6-1 to TRBJ2-1; TRBD2 matches 9 bases. CDR1 is MNHNS and CDR2 is SASEGT in the germline V gene. The CDR3 totals 16 residues. V lost 3 bases and J lost 6; bases outside the gene matches: 9. The CDR3 nucleotides are TGTGCCAGCAGTGAGTTTAGCGGGAGAGTCTCCAATGAGCAGTTCTTC. This encodes CASSEFSGRVSNEQFF.

This chain uses TRBV9 with TRBJ2-2, with 10 bases aligning to TRBD2. V lost 0 bases, J lost 3 bases, and 8 bases stayed unmatched. CDR3 length: 18 amino acids. Germline V CDR1 and CDR2: SGDLS, YYNGEE. The CDR3 region is CASSVAYSGGPDTGELFF. The DNA for the CDR3 is TGTGCCAGCAGCGTAGCGTATAGCGGGGGGCCCGACACCGGGGAGCTGTTTTTT.

This clone has just one count. The chain joins TRBV7-9 to TRBJ1-6; D unclear. Germline-derived CDR1 and CDR2 are SEHNR and FQNEAQ (reference sequence). V lost 5 bases to trimming and J lost 2 bases, with 13 bases between them. The length of the CDR3 is 16 residues. The CDR3 DNA sequence: TGTGCCAGCAGCCCGGACTCTTTAACCTATAATTCACCCCTCCACTTT. Translation gives CASSPDSLTYNSPLHF. The whole variable domain, filled in from reference TRBV7-9 and TRBJ1-6, reads DTGVSQNPRHKITKRGQNVTFRCDPISEHNRLYWYRQTLGQGPEFLTYFQNEAQLEKSRLLSDRFSAERPKGSFSTLEIQRTEQGDSAMYLCASSPDSLTYNSPLHFGNGTRLTVT.

The V call is TRBV19, the J call TRBJ2-3; perhaps TRBD2 as D (6 bases). Per germline, CDR1 LNHDA and CDR2 SQIVND (reference sequence). The V gene lost 4 bases and the J gene lost 3 bases, with 11 bases spanning the gap. The CDR3 totals 14 residues. The CDR3 DNA reads TGTGCCAGTAGTACCCCGGGACTTACAGATACGCAGTATTTT. It encodes CASSTPGLTDTQYF. The full variable domain, in which reference TRBV19 and TRBJ2-3 provide the parts outside the CDR3, is DGGITQSPKYLFRKEGQNVTLSCEQNLNHDAMYWYRQDPGQGLRLIYYSQIVNDFQKGDIAEGYSVSREKKESFPLTVTSAQKNPTAFYLCASSTPGLTDTQYFGPGTRLTVL.

The chain links TRBV11-2 to TRBJ2-1; 9 nucleotides agree with TRBD2. The germline CDR1 and CDR2 sequences are SGHAT and FQNNGV. J was trimmed by 7 bases and V by 3 bases; bases with no gene match: 10. The CDR3 has 16 residues. CDR3 bases: TGTGCCAGCAGCTTGTCTCTGGCGGGAGGGCCTAATGAGCAGTTCTTC. Its translation: CASSLSLAGGPNEQFF.

The chain links TRBV4-3 to TRBJ2-7, with D uncertain. V lost 1 base to trimming and J lost 4 bases, with 14 bases between them. Germline V lookup: CDR1 LGHNA, CDR2 YSLEER. CDR3 length equals 15 residues. The CDR3: CASSQGVTNIYEQYF. The CDR3 nucleotides are TGCGCCAGCAGCCAAGGCGTTACTAATATTTACGAGCAGTACTTC.